Listed below are T cell receptor beta chains from one sample, sequenced in a study of cytomegalovirus exposure and HLA in healthy donors. Libraries were prepared by immunoSEQ multiplex PCR; TCRdb keeps only in-frame clonotypes and omits some of them. In the table there are over 130,000 clones, about four fifths of which are singletons. Material for sequencing was PBMCs. The receptors derive from a man aged 50-59 years in good health and CMV-seropositive. The CDR3 runs from the conserved cysteine through the conserved F or W.

j_call v_call cdr3_aa
TRBJ2-7 TRBV19 CASSTRGTSGTYEQYF
TRBJ2-7 TRBV5-1 CASSRALAGGPDEQYF
TRBJ2-2 TRBV7-3 CASSNPGGGTNTGELFF
TRBJ2-1 TRBV5-1 CASSLGQGQYNEQFF
TRBJ2-7 TRBV29-1 CRADRDDSTYF
TRBJ2-1 TRBV29-1 CSVGGRENSDEQFF
TRBJ1-1 TRBV28 CASRQGQINAEAFF
- TRBV19 CASSIRTGQVYEQYF
TRBJ2-7 TRBV6-1 CASRTGVYEQYF
TRBJ1-2 TRBV6-6 CASSYSGTESTYGYTF
TRBJ2-2 TRBV7-9 CSSSLAYIPDTGELFF
TRBJ1-2 TRBV18 CASSPTGQVVGYTF
TRBJ1-1 TRBV2 CASRADRAIEAFF
TRBJ2-3 TRBV5-1 CASSLGTSGTDTQYF
TRBJ2-3 TRBV5-4 CASSLRAGAADTQYF
TRBJ2-3 TRBV2 CASRALSTDTQYF
TRBJ1-3 TRBV5-1 CASSLEGQPSRSGNTIYF
TRBJ2-3 TRBV5-1 CASKTDPSTDTQYF
TRBJ2-1 TRBV2 CASSEEASGWGGGEQFF
TRBJ1-1 TRBV27 CASSLSWDILRWTEAFF
TRBJ2-1 TRBV6-5 CASSDRGGNEQFF
TRBJ2-3 TRBV11-3 CASSPSSGSDTQYF
TRBJ2-7 TRBV2 CASSLSSYEQYF
TRBJ2-1 TRBV5-1 CASSLGGVNSYNEQFF
TRBJ1-3 TRBV6-1 CASRAGGTGVYTIYF
TRBJ1-1 TRBV19 CASAAAGPTEAFF
TRBJ1-5 TRBV28 CASRTATGTGLYQPQHF
TRBJ1-2 TRBV28 CASSTVEVYGYTF
TRBJ1-2 TRBV5-1 CASSPGQGAQNYGYTF
TRBJ1-2 TRBV4-1 CASSQDRENGYTF
TRBJ2-5 TRBV5-4 CASSLAGGRGETQYF
TRBJ1-1 TRBV7-8 CASSPGRNTEAFF
TRBJ2-3 TRBV7-9 CASRDTTKGVTDTQYF
TRBJ2-3 TRBV7-9 CSSSLSDCRTDTQYF
TRBJ2-7 TRBV25-1 CASSGRDSSYEQYF
TRBJ2-1 TRBV11-2 CASSSQGYNEQFF
TRBJ1-1 TRBV28 CASNQYRGRPMNTEAFF
TRBJ1-2 TRBV5-1 CASRPGTGGYGYTF
TRBJ2-2 TRBV28 CASSITGELFF